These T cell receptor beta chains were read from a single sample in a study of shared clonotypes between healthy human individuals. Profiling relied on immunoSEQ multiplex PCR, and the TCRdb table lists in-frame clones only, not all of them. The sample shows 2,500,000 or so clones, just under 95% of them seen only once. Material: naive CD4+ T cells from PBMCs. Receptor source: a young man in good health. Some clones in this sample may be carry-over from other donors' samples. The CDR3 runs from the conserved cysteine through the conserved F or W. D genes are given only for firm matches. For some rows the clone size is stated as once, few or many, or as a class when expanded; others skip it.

TGTGCCAGCAGTTCCACCGGGACGAGCTACGAGCAGTACTTC | CASSSTGTSYEQYF | TRBJ2-7 | NA | TRBV6-5 | NA
TGTGCCAGCAGCCCCCTAGCGGGAGGGGTAGATACGCAGTATTTT | CASSPLAGGVDTQYF | TRBJ2-3 | TRBD2 | TRBV5-6 | NA
TGTGCCTGGAGTGTAGGGCAACAAGAGACCCAGTACTTC | CAWSVGQQETQYF | TRBJ2-5 | NA | TRBV30 | once
TGTGCCAGCAGTTCGGCGGGCGGGGACTCCTACGAGCAGTACTTC | CASSSAGGDSYEQYF | TRBJ2-7 | NA | TRBV28 | NA
TGTGCCAGCAGCCCGGGACAGCTATATAATTCACCCCTCCACTTT | CASSPGQLYNSPLHF | TRBJ1-6 | TRBD1 | TRBV5-6 | NA
TGCAGCATCAGACTGACCCAAGAGACCCAGTACTTC | CSIRLTQETQYF | TRBJ2-5 | NA | TRBV29-1 | NA
TGTGCCAGCAGTAGTAGTGAGGATACGCAGTATTTT | CASSSSEDTQYF | TRBJ2-3 | NA | TRBV2 | NA
TGTGCCAGCTCACTAACTCGGGATTACGAGCAGTACTTC | CASSLTRDYEQYF | TRBJ2-7 | NA | TRBV18 | NA
TGTGCCAGCAGCTTGGGGGTGATAACTGGCTACACCTTC | CASSLGVITGYTF | TRBJ1-2 | NA | TRBV5-6 | once
TGCGCCAGCAGTGAGATTCGACTAGCGGGCCCTGATCAGTTCTTC | CASSEIRLAGPDQFF | TRBJ2-1 | TRBD2 | TRBV10-1 | once
TGTGCCAGCAGCTTGGCCGGGACAAGGTTTGGGGGCTACACCTTC | CASSLAGTRFGGYTF | TRBJ1-2 | NA | TRBV5-4 | NA
TGTGCCAGCAGCTTCCCCAGGACCACTGAAGCTTTCTTT | CASSFPRTTEAFF | TRBJ1-1 | NA | TRBV7-9 | few
TGTGCCAGCAGTGAAGGCAGGGAGGCTTTCTTT | CASSEGREAFF | TRBJ1-1 | NA | TRBV6-5 | NA
TGTGCCAGCAGGCAAGCGGGAGGGCCCTACAATGAGCAGTTCTTC | CASRQAGGPYNEQFF | TRBJ2-1 | TRBD2 | TRBV9 | NA
TGTGCCAGCAGTCCCGGGGACACTCACTCCTACGAGCAGTACTTC | CASSPGDTHSYEQYF | TRBJ2-7 | NA | TRBV28 | NA
TGTGCCAGCAGCTCTAGCGGGATGGCTGCGGTGCAGTACTTC | CASSSSGMAAVQYF | TRBJ2-7 | TRBD2 | TRBV7-9 | once